These T cell receptor beta chains were read from a single sample in a study of spatial heterogeneity in lung cancer. TCRdb re-derived calls from the 5' RACE reads in MiXCR, one entry per CDR3 protein. The sample yields under 40,000 distinct CDR3 sequences, 5.2% seen once. Sequenced material: PBMCs, taken at surgery. Every receptor here comes from a female donor with early-stage non-small cell lung cancer. CDR3s include the opening cysteine and the closing phenylalanine or tryptophan. The order of the fields is D gene, J gene, V gene, clone size, CDR3 length, CDR3 protein, CDR3 DNA. A D gene is named only where the DNA matches it firmly. Size is stated for part of the rows, as once, few or many counts, or as a class when the clone is expanded.

>.|TRBJ2-7|TRBV2|many|12
CASGQGLNEQYF
TGTGCCAGCGGTCAGGGTCTAAACGAGCAGTACTTC
>TRBD1|TRBJ2-3|TRBV5-1|many|16
CASSYIGQGSTDTQYF
TGCGCCAGCAGTTACATAGGACAGGGGAGCACAGATACGCAGTATTTT
>.|TRBJ1-1|TRBV2|many|14
CASSEARGGPLDNF
TGTGCCAGCAGTGAAGCGCGTGGGGGTCCATTAGACAACTTT
>.|TRBJ2-6|TRBV2|many|15
CASTADQSGANVLTF
TGTGCCAGCACCGCAGACCAGTCAGGGGCCAACGTCCTGACTTTC
>.|TRBJ1-1|TRBV20-1|few|13
CSALRGLNTEAFF
TGCAGTGCCCTGAGAGGGTTGAACACTGAAGCTTTCTTT
>TRBD1|TRBJ1-5|TRBV6-2/TRBV6-3|medium-sized|15
CASREGGRFNQPQHF
TGTGCCAGCAGAGAAGGGGGCCGTTTCAATCAGCCCCAGCATTTT
>TRBD2|TRBJ2-7|TRBV5-6|.|16
CASSLGVAGRAYEQYF
TGTGCCAGCAGCTTGGGTGTCGCCGGGAGGGCCTACGAGCAGTACTTC
>.|TRBJ2-3|TRBV5-4|many|13
CASSRIYTDTQYF
TGTGCCAGCTCCCGTATCTACACAGATACGCAGTATTTT
>.|TRBJ1-1|TRBV4-1|many|12
CASSPGQPEAFF
TGCGCCAGCAGCCCCGGACAACCTGAAGCTTTCTTT
>TRBD1|TRBJ1-1|TRBV20-1|.|13
CSARKQGGTEAFF
TGCAGTGCTAGAAAACAGGGGGGCACTGAAGCTTTCTTT
>TRBD1|TRBJ2-1|TRBV10-1|many|14
CASRAGGQENEQFF
TGCGCCAGCAGGGCTGGGGGACAGGAGAATGAGCAGTTCTTC
>.|TRBJ1-1|TRBV28|many|14
CASSFMGGDTEAFF
TGTGCCAGCAGTTTCATGGGAGGGGACACTGAAGCTTTCTTT
>.|TRBJ1-1|TRBV27|many|13
CASAGVWDTEAFF
TGTGCCAGCGCAGGGGTTTGGGACACTGAAGCTTTCTTT
>TRBD2|TRBJ2-7|TRBV29-1|many|14
CSVAGTSESYEQYF
TGCAGCGTAGCGGGGACTAGCGAGAGCTACGAGCAGTACTTC
>.|TRBJ2-4|TRBV3-1|.|15
CASSQAPLAKNIQYF
TGTGCCAGCAGCCAAGCCCCACTAGCCAAAAACATTCAGTACTTC
>.|TRBJ2-4|TRBV11-1|many|18
CASSPAGRGSLAKNIQYF
TGTGCCAGCAGCCCCGCGGGGCGGGGAAGTTTAGCCAAAAACATTCAGTACTTC
>.|TRBJ1-4|TRBV20-1|.|13
CSAPTRTNEKLFF
TGCAGTGCCCCTACTAGGACTAATGAAAAACTGTTTTTT
>.|TRBJ1-2|TRBV6-4|few|15
CASSDSAGSNYGYTF
TGTGCCAGCAGTGACTCGGCAGGCTCTAACTATGGCTACACCTTC